This entry concerns a single T cell receptor (beta chain). The sample originates from a study of T cells after yellow fever vaccination. Each CDR3 protein gets one entry after TCRdb re-called the 5' RACE reads with MiXCR. In the table there are around 360,000 distinct CDR3 sequences, roughly 10% of which are singletons. This CDR3 has 15 residues. Trimming removed 1 base from V and 2 bases from J, with 12 bases in between. The sample was PBMCs, taken on the day of the first yellow fever vaccination. The V and J genes are TRBV12-3 or TRBV12-4 and TRBJ2-7; D is ambiguous. The receptor was isolated from a man younger than 35 who received the YFV17D yellow fever vaccine. CDR3: CASSLGVFYTYEQYF. The DNA of the CDR3 is TGTGCCAGCAGTTTAGGTGTTTTTTATACCTACGAGCAGTACTTC.